The 17 T cell receptor beta chains below were found in one sample sequenced in a study of blood T cell repertoires in COVID-19. Produced via immunoSEQ multiplex PCR; TCRdb's table is partial and in-frame only. The table includes 250,000 to 300,000 clones, roughly nine tenths detected once. The sample was peripheral blood. The receptors derive from a woman under 40 with COVID-19, enrolled during active disease.

The sample holds one count of this clone. A read error may account for a junction end that differs from germline. V usage is TRBV6-5 and J usage is TRBJ2-7, with D unclear. There are 12 residues in the CDR3. In germline, CDR1 is MNHEY, CDR2 SVGAGI. CDR3 in amino acids: CASSAVIDVRRF. Here the CDR3 DNA reads TGTGCCAGCAGCGCCGTGATCGACGTTAGGAGATTC.

There are a few counts of this clone. The chain joins TRBV27 to TRBJ1-2, with D possibly being TRBD1 (6 bases). Trimming pared 6 bases from V and 2 bases from J, leaving 22 bases between. The germline CDR1 and CDR2 sequences are MNHEY and SMNVEV (reference sequence). The CDR3 is 17 residues long. The CDR3 is CASSKFGGGGLNYGYTF. CDR3 nucleotide sequence: TGTGCCAGCAGCAAGTTTGGTGGCGGGGGCCTCAACTATGGCTACACCTTC.

This clone was counted only a few times. The V call is TRBV9, the J call TRBJ1-2; D gene unclear. The CDR3 covers 12 residues. The germline gives CDR1 SGDLS, CDR2 YYNGEE. Trimming shortened V by 2 bases and J by 13 bases, and 15 bases separated the two germline ends. The CDR3 loop reads CASSVGAEGFTF. CDR3 DNA: TGTGCCAGCAGCGTGGGAGCGGAAGGTTTCACCTTC.

This chain uses TRBV7-2 with TRBJ2-3; 7 bases align to TRBD2. The CDR3 is 17 amino acids. J was trimmed by 7 bases and V by 5 bases; bases with no gene match: 18. Germline V lookup: CDR1 SGHTA, CDR2 FQGNSA. CDR3 coding DNA: TGTGCCAGCAGCCCCCCTCGGGGAGCGGGGCTCCTCAATACGCAGTATTTT. Protein product: CASSPPRGAGLLNTQYF.

The chain uses TRBV4-1 and TRBJ1-2; tentative D call: TRBD1 (5 bases). This CDR3 comprises 14 residues. Trimming cost V 4 bases and J 7 bases, with 16 bases left between them. Germline loops: CDR1 MGHRA, CDR2 YSYEKL. CDR3 region: CASSLVRGESGYTF. The CDR3 coding sequence is TGCGCCAGCAGCCTTGTTCGGGGGGAAAGTGGCTACACCTTC.

V and J are TRBV5-5 and TRBJ1-5, with TRBD1 as a possible D gene (5 bases). The CDR3 totals 17 residues. Germline-derived CDR1 and CDR2 are SGHKS and YYEKEE (reference sequence). Trimming removed 4 bases from V and 1 base from J, with 18 bases in between. CDR3 in amino acids: CASSNGPGGVSNQPQHF. The CDR3 DNA sequence: TGTGCCAGCAGCAACGGCCCGGGAGGGGTAAGCAATCAGCCCCAGCATTTT. Looking up the rest from reference TRBV5-5 and TRBJ1-5 gives the full variable domain: DAGVTQSPTHLIKTRGQQVTLRCSPISGHKSVSWYQQVLGQGPQFIFQYYEKEERGRGNFPDRFSARQFPNYSSELNVNALLLGDSALYLCASSNGPGGVSNQPQHFGDGTRLSIL.

V is TRBV6-5 and J is TRBJ2-7; 8 bases are a match to TRBD1. CDR3 length: 16 amino acids. Germline V gene lookup returns CDR1 MNHEY and CDR2 SVGAGI. V lost 0 bases to trimming and J lost 0 bases; unmatched junction nucleotides: 4. The CDR3 loop is CASSYSGTGVSYEQYF. CDR3 DNA: TGTGCCAGCAGTTACTCGGGGACAGGCGTCTCCTACGAGCAGTACTTC.

The gene calls are TRBV28 and TRBJ1-2; 8 bases match TRBD1. From germline, CDR1 is MDHEN and CDR2 SYDVKM. The ends lost 5 bases at V and 4 bases at J; junction bases unmatched: 9. The CDR3 contains 15 residues. The CDR3 nucleotides read TGTGCCAGCAGTCCCCGAGGGGACAGGAGCTATGGCTACACCTTC. Amino acids: CASSPRGDRSYGYTF.

The J gene is TRBJ1-1, the V gene TRBV7-6; weak D call: TRBD1 (6 bases). Trimming left V 3 bases short and J 3 bases short, with 8 bases between. Germline loops: CDR1 SGHVS, CDR2 FNYEAQ. This CDR3 region has 13 residues. In nucleotides, the CDR3 is TGTGCCAGCAGCTTCTACAGGGACACTGAAGCTTTCTTT. Translated: CASSFYRDTEAFF.

V gene TRBV5-1 combines with J gene TRBJ1-1; TRBD1 is a possible D gene (5 bases). Deletions cut 3 bases from V and 2 bases from J, with 11 bases between. Germline V CDR1 and CDR2: SGHRS, YFSETQ. The CDR3 is 14 amino acids. CDR3 DNA sequence: TGCGCCAGCAGCTGGCAGGGTGGAAACACTGAAGCTTTCTTT. This translates into CASSWQGGNTEAFF.

This clone is a singleton in its sample. The chain links TRBV28 to TRBJ2-2, with unresolved D. The germline gives CDR1 MDHEN, CDR2 SYDVKM. The CDR3 is 15 amino acids. Trimming stripped 7 bases from V and 1 base from J, with 13 bases between. The CDR3 DNA reads as TGTGCCAGCATGAGCATGGTATTGAACACCGGGGAGCTGTTTTTT. Its protein product is CASMSMVLNTGELFF.

A few counts support this clone. The chain combines TRBV5-1 with TRBJ2-2; 7 bases fit TRBD1. Germline assignment: CDR1 SGHRS and CDR2 YFSETQ. J lost 1 base, V lost 4 bases, and 7 bases had no gene match. The CDR3 extends over 16 amino acids. This chain's CDR3 is CASSQRQGRNTGELFF. CDR3 in DNA: TGCGCCAGCAGCCAAAGACAGGGTAGGAACACCGGGGAGCTGTTTTTT.

This chain connects TRBV3-1 (or the pseudogene TRBV3-2) to TRBJ1-2, with 9 positions matching TRBD1. The V gene's germline CDR1 is LGHDT and CDR2 YNNKEL (reference sequence). V dropped 4 bases and J dropped 8; count of bases not matched to a gene: 5. This CDR3 is 13 amino acids long. CDR3 in DNA: TGTGCCAGCAGCCCAAGACAGGGGGACGGCTACACCTTC. Protein product: CASSPRQGDGYTF.

V is TRBV5-1 and J is TRBJ1-1; 7 nucleotides match TRBD1. Germline trimming cut 0 bases from V and 11 bases from J; bases unmatched to any gene: 4. The CDR3 spans 12 residues. Germline V lookup: CDR1 SGHRS, CDR2 YFSETQ. The CDR3 spells CASSLEGAVAFF. DNA of the CDR3: TGCGCCAGCAGCTTGGAGGGGGCGGTGGCTTTCTTT.

This rearrangement joins TRBV2 to TRBJ2-3; D ambiguous. This CDR3 contains 13 residues. CDR1 and CDR2 (germline): SNHLY, FYNNEI. Trimming cost V 7 bases and J 2 bases, with 10 bases left between them. DNA for the CDR3: TGTGCCAGCATGGTGGCGGCCACAGATACGCAGTATTTT. Encoded protein: CASMVAATDTQYF.

This chain connects TRBV5-1 to TRBJ1-1; TRBD1 matches at 8 bases. V gave up 0 bases and J gave up 5 bases; unmatched junction bases: 9. This CDR3 has 16 amino acids. CDR1 is SGHRS, CDR2 YFSETQ, per germline. CDR3 amino acids: CASSLVPGTGLTEAFF. Written as DNA, the CDR3 is TGCGCCAGCAGCTTGGTTCCCGGGACAGGACTTACTGAAGCTTTCTTT. Variable domain in full (rest from reference TRBV5-1 and TRBJ1-1): KAGVTQTPRYLIKTRGQQVTLSCSPISGHRSVSWYQQTPGQGLQFLFEYFSETQRNKGNFPGRFSGRQFSNSRSEMNVSTLELGDSALYLCASSLVPGTGLTEAFFGQGTRLTVV.

The chain combines TRBV19 with TRBJ1-5; D perhaps matches TRBD1 (5 bases). The V gene's germline CDR1 is LNHDA and CDR2 SQIVND (reference sequence). This CDR3 contains 15 residues. V was clipped by 3 bases and J by 2 bases, with 11 bases between them. The CDR3 DNA follows: TGTGCCAGTAGTATTACGGACATAGGCAATCAGCCCCAGCATTTT. Its protein is CASSITDIGNQPQHF.